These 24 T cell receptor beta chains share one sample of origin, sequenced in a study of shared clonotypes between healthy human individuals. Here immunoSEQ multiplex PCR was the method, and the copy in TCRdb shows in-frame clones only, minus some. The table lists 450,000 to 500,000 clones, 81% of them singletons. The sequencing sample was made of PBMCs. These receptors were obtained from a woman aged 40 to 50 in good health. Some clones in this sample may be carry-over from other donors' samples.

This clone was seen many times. The DNA for the CDR3 is TGCGCCAGCAGCCACGGCTTGGGTGGCGGGAGGTCTGGGGATGAGCAGTTCTTC. Translating gives CASSHGLGGGRSGDEQFF. The rearrangement joins TRBV4-1 to TRBJ2-1; TRBD2 matches at 8 bases. Germline V gene data show CDR1 as MGHRA and CDR2 as YSYEKL. The ends lost 3 bases at V and 8 bases at J; junction bases unmatched: 18. The CDR3 has 18 amino acids.

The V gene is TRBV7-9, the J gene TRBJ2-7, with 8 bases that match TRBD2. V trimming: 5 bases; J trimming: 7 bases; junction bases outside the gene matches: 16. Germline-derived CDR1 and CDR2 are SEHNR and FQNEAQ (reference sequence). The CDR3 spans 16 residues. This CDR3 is CASSPLGSGSGKEQYF. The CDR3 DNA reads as TGTGCCAGCAGCCCACTGGGGAGCGGGAGTGGTAAAGAGCAGTACTTC. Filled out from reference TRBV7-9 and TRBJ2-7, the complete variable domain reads DTGVSQNPRHKITKRGQNVTFRCDPISEHNRLYWYRQTLGQGPEFLTYFQNEAQLEKSRLLSDRFSAERPKGSFSTLEIQRTEQGDSAMYLCASSPLGSGSGKEQYFGPGTRLTVT.

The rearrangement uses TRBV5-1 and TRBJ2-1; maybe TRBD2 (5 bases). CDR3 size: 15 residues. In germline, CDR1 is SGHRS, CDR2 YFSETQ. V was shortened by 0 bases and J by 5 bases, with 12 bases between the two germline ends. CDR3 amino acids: CASSLAPAGDNEQFF. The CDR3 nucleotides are TGCGCCAGCAGCTTGGCCCCGGCGGGTGACAATGAGCAGTTCTTC.

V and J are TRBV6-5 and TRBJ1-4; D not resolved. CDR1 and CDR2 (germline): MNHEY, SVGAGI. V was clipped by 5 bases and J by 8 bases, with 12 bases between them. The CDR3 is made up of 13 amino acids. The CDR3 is CASSARPREKLFF. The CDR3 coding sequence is TGTGCCAGCAGTGCCCGACCAAGGGAAAAACTGTTTTTT.

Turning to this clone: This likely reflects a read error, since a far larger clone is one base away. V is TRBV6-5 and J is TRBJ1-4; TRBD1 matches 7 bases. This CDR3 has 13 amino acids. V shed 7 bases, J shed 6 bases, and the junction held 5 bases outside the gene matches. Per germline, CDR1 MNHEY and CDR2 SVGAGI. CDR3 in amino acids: CASTTGRDEKLFF. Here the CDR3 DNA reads TGTGCCAGCACGACAGGGAGGGATGAAAAACTGTTTTTT.

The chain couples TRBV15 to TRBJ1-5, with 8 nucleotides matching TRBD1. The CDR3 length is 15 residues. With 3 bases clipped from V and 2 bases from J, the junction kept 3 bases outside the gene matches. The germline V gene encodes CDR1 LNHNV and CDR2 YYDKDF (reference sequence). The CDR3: CATSSGQGGNQPQHF. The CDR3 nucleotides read TGTGCCACCAGCAGTGGACAGGGTGGCAATCAGCCCCAGCATTTT.

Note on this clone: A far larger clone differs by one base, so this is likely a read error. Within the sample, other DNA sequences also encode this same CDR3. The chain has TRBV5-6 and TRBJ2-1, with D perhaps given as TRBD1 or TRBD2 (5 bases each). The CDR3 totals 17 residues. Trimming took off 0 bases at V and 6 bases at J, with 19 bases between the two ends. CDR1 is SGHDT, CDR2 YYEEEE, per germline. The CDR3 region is CASSLAGRGRAFNEQFF. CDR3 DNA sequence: TGTGCCAGCAGCTTGGCAGGGAGAGGAAGGGCGTTCAATGAGCAGTTCTTC.

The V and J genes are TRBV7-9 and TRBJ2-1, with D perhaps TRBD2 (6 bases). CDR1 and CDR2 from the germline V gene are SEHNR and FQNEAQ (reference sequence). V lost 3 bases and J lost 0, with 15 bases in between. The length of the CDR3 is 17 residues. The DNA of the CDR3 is TGTGCCAGCAGCTTCCCGGGACTTCTTGGCTCCTACAATGAGCAGTTCTTC. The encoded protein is CASSFPGLLGSYNEQFF.

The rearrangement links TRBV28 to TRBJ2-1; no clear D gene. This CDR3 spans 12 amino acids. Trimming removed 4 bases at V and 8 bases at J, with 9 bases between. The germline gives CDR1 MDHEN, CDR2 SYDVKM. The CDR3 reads CASSSLLYEQFF. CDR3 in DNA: TGTGCCAGCAGTTCACTGCTCTATGAGCAGTTCTTC. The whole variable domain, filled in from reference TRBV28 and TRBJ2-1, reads DVKVTQSSRYLVKRTGEKVFLECVQDMDHENMFWYRQDPGLGLRLIYFSYDVKMKEKGDIPEGYSVSREKKERFSLILESASTNQTSMYLCASSSLLYEQFFGPGTRLTVL.

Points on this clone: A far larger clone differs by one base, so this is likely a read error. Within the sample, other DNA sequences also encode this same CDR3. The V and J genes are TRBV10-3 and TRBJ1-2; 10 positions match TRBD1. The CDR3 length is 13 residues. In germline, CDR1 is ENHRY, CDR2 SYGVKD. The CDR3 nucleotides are TGCGCCATCAGTGAGTCGGGACAGGGGGGCTACACCTTC. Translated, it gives CAISESGQGGYTF.

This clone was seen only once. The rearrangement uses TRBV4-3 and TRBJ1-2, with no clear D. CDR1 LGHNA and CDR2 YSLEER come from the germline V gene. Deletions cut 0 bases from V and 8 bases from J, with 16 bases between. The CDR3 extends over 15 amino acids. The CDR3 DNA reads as TGCGCCAGCAGCCAAGAGCTTGGCAGGCACGAGGGCTACACCTTC. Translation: CASSQELGRHEGYTF.

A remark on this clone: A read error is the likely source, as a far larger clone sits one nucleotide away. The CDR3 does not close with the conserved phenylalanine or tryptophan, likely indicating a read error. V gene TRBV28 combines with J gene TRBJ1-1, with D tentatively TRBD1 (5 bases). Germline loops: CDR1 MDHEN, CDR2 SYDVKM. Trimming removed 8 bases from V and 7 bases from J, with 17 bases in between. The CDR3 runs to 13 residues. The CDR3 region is CASVGEERGEAFL. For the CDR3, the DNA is TGTGCCAGCGTCGGTGAGGAAAGGGGTGAAGCTTTCCTT.

The CDR3 nucleotides read TGTGCCAGCATGAGACAGGGAGCCAACACCGGGGAGCTGTTTTTT. This sequence encodes CASMRQGANTGELFF. The chain couples TRBV5-5 to TRBJ2-2, with 7 bases matching TRBD1. Germline V gene sequence: CDR1 SGHKS, CDR2 YYEKEE (reference sequence). J was trimmed by 2 bases and V by 6 bases; bases with no gene match: 7. The CDR3 is 15 amino acids.

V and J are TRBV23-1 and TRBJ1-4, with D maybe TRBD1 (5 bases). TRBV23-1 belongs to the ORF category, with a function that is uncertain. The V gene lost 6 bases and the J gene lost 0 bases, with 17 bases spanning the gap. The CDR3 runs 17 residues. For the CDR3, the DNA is TGCGCCAGCAGCCGACGACAGATACCCGCAACTAATGAAAAACTGTTTTTT. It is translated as CASSRRQIPATNEKLFF.

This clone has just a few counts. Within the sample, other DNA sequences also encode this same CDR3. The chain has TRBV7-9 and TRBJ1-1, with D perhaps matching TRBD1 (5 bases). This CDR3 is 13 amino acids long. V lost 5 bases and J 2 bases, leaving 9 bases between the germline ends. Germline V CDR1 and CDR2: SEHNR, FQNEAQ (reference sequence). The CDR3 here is CASSPQGNTEAFF. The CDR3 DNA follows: TGTGCCAGCAGCCCCCAGGGAAACACTGAAGCTTTCTTT.

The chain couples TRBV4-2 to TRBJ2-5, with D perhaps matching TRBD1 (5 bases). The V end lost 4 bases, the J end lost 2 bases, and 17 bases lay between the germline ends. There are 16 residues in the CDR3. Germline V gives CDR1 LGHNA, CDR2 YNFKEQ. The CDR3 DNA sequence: TGTGCCAGCAGCCGCCAAGGGGCTATCGGACAAGAGACCCAGTACTTC. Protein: CASSRQGAIGQETQYF.

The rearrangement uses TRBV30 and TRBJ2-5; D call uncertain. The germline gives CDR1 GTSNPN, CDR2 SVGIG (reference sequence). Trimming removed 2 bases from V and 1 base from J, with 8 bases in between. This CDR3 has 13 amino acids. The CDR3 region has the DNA TGTGCCTGGAGTAAAGGGCTCCAAGAGACCCAGTACTTC. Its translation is CAWSKGLQETQYF.

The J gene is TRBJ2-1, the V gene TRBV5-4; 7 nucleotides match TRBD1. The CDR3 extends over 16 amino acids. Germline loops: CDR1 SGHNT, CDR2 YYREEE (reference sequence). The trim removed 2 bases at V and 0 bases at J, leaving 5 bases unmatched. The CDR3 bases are TGTGCCAGCAGCTTTCGGCCAGGGGGCTCCTACAATGAGCAGTTCTTC. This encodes CASSFRPGGSYNEQFF.

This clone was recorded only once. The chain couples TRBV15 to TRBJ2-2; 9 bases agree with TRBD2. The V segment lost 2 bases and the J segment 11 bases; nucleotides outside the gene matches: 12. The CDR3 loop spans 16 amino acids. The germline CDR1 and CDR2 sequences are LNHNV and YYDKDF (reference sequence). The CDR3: CATSRYHSSGKDELFF. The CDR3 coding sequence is TGTGCCACCAGCAGATACCATTCTAGCGGGAAGGACGAGCTGTTTTTT.

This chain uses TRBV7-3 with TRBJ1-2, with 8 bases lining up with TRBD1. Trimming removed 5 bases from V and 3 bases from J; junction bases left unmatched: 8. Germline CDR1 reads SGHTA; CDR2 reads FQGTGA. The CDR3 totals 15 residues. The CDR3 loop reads CASSPSGGAHYGYTF. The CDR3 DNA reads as TGTGCCAGCAGCCCCTCAGGGGGCGCCCACTATGGCTACACCTTC.

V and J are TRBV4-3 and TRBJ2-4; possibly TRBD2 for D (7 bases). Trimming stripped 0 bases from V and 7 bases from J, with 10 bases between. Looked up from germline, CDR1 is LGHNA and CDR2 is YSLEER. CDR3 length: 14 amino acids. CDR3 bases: TGCGCCAGCAGCCAAGAACGGGGGGCCAACATTCAGTACTTC. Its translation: CASSQERGANIQYF.

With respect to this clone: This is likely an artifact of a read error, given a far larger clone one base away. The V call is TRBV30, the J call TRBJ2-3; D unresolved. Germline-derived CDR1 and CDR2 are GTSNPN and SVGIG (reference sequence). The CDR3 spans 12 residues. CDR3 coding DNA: TGTGCCTGGAGTGTAGCTGGAGATGCGCAGTATTTT. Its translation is CAWSVAGDAQYF.

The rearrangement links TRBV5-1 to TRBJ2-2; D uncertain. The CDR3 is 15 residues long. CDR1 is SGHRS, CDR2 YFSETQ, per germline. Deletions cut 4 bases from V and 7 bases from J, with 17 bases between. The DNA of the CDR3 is TGCGCCAGCAGCCCCCGAGTTAGGGCCGGCGGGGAGCTGTTTTTT. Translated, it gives CASSPRVRAGGELFF. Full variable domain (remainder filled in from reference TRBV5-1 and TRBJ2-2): KAGVTQTPRYLIKTRGQQVTLSCSPISGHRSVSWYQQTPGQGLQFLFEYFSETQRNKGNFPGRFSGRQFSNSRSEMNVSTLELGDSALYLCASSPRVRAGGELFFGEGSRLTVL.

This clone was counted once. Here the CDR3 reads CASSPPRQGAYEQYF. The DNA of the CDR3 is TGTGCCAGCAGCCCTCCTCGACAGGGGGCCTACGAGCAGTACTTC. This chain connects TRBV7-3 to TRBJ2-7, with TRBD1 matching over 9 bases. The CDR3 sequence is 15 residues long. Trimming took 5 bases from V and 2 from J; bases not matched to a gene: 7. The V gene's germline CDR1 is SGHTA and CDR2 FQGTGA.